The 26 T cell receptor beta chains listed next were all sequenced from one sample in a study of identical twins. TCRdb re-derived calls from the 5' RACE reads in MiXCR, one entry per CDR3 protein. The data contain 700,000 or so distinct CDR3 sequences, around 20% of them singletons. These same records also appear under a second study, on T cells expressing NK-cell markers.

The sequencing input was PBMCs. These TCRs come from a woman between 18 and 30 years old in good health.

This clonotype was seen a few times. CDR3 sequence: CSARPGQRGFGGYTF. CDR3 in DNA: TGCAGTGCTAGGCCGGGACAGAGGGGGTTTGGTGGCTACACCTTC. The chain carries TRBV20-1 and TRBJ1-2, with 7 bases lining up with TRBD1. Germline trimming cut 3 bases from V and 7 bases from J; bases unmatched to any gene: 14. From germline, CDR1 is DFQATT and CDR2 SNEGSKA (reference sequence). This CDR3 spans 15 amino acids.

The gene calls are TRBV7-2 and TRBJ2-5, with 13 nucleotides matching TRBD2. CDR3 length: 16 residues. Per the germline V gene, CDR1 is SGHTA and CDR2 is FQGNSA. J was trimmed by 2 bases and V by 1 base; bases with no gene match: 1. The CDR3 coding sequence is TGTGCCAGCAGCTTAGGGACTAGCGGGAGACAAGAGACCCAGTACTTC. It yields the protein CASSLGTSGRQETQYF.

The chain couples TRBV5-1 to TRBJ1-6; 12 nucleotides agree with TRBD1. V lost 4 bases, J lost 7 bases, and 6 bases stayed unmatched. The CDR3 length is 16 residues. Germline V CDR1 and CDR2: SGHRS, YFSETQ. This chain's CDR3 is CASSPGQGANNSPLHF. The CDR3 region has the DNA TGCGCCAGCAGCCCGGGACAGGGGGCGAACAATTCACCCCTCCACTTT.

This clonotype was picked up a small number of times. V is TRBV5-1 and J is TRBJ2-7; perhaps TRBD2 as D (5 bases). Trimming stripped 2 bases from V and 4 bases from J, with 13 bases between. Germline V lookup: CDR1 SGHRS, CDR2 YFSETQ. The CDR3 runs to 14 residues. The CDR3 spells CASSFGERAYEQYF. The CDR3 DNA reads TGCGCCAGCAGCTTCGGGGAGAGGGCTTACGAGCAGTACTTC.

Ten or more counts support this clonotype. The J gene is TRBJ2-1, the V gene TRBV12-3 or TRBV12-4; 7 bases line up with TRBD2. V shed 6 bases, J shed 4 bases, and the junction held 15 bases outside the gene matches. CDR3 length: 17 amino acids. The CDR3 loop is CASRPGVSGILYNEQFF. The CDR3 DNA reads TGTGCCAGCAGACCCGGAGTCAGCGGGATTTTGTACAATGAGCAGTTCTTC.

The chain recombines TRBV7-2 with TRBJ2-7; unclear D gene. V lost 3 bases and J 9 bases, leaving 18 bases between the germline ends. The CDR3 loop spans 14 amino acids. Germline V gives CDR1 SGHTA, CDR2 FQGNSA. The CDR3 loop is CASSLVLFLSRQYF. Here the CDR3 DNA reads TGTGCCAGCAGCTTGGTACTTTTTCTGAGCCGGCAGTACTTC.

This clonotype was seen only a few times. The chain combines TRBV6-2 or TRBV6-3 with TRBJ2-7; 9 bases agree with TRBD1. The CDR3 length is 14 residues. V lost 2 bases to trimming and J lost 5 bases; unmatched junction nucleotides: 4. The germline V gene encodes CDR1 MNHEY and CDR2 SVGEGT. The CDR3 DNA reads as TGTGCCAGCAGTTACACAGGGACAGGGCACGAGCAGTACTTC. This encodes CASSYTGTGHEQYF.

This clonotype was seen only a few times. The chain uses TRBV6-1 and TRBJ2-1; 12 positions agree with TRBD2. This CDR3 region has 15 residues. Losses at the gene ends were 6 bases for V and 6 bases for J; bases not matched to a gene: 6. Germline V gene sequence: CDR1 MNHNS, CDR2 SASEGT. CDR3 sequence reads: CASRATSGRLNEQFF. CDR3 nucleotides: TGTGCCAGCAGGGCAACTAGCGGGAGGCTCAATGAGCAGTTCTTC.

This clonotype appeared a few times. J is TRBJ2-7 and V is TRBV7-8; the match to TRBD1 covers 10 bases. The V and J ends lost 5 bases and 4 bases, in that order; junction bases with no gene match: 14. The CDR3 consists of 17 residues. Germline V gene data show CDR1 as SGHVS and CDR2 as FQNEAQ. DNA for the CDR3: TGTGCCAGCAGCCCAGGACAGGGGGGGATCCTCATTTACGAGCAGTACTTC. Protein product: CASSPGQGGILIYEQYF.

This clonotype was seen a handful of times. The V gene is TRBV6-2 or TRBV6-3, the J gene TRBJ2-2; 7 bases agree with TRBD1. V was pared by 6 bases and J by 6 bases, with 4 bases of the junction left unmatched. CDR1 MNHEY and CDR2 SVGEGT come from the germline V gene. The CDR3 loop spans 13 amino acids. CDR3 protein: CASRNDRAGELFF. The CDR3 nucleotides are TGTGCCAGCAGAAACGACAGGGCCGGGGAGCTGTTTTTT.

This clonotype was seen ten or more times. The V gene is TRBV20-1, the J gene TRBJ1-5; 8 nucleotides align to TRBD1. Trimming took 0 bases from V and 6 from J; bases not matched to a gene: 4. In germline, CDR1 is DFQATT, CDR2 SNEGSKA (reference sequence). CDR3 size: 14 residues. The CDR3 DNA follows: TGCAGTGCTAGAGATGGACAGGGAGGTCAGCCCCAGCATTTT. Translated: CSARDGQGGQPQHF.

The table lists this clonotype with a few counts. The CDR3 DNA reads TGTGCCAGCAGACAACAGGGGGCGTGGGAGCAGTTCTTC. This sequence encodes CASRQQGAWEQFF. This rearrangement joins TRBV6-6 to TRBJ2-1; 9 positions agree with TRBD1. The CDR3 spans 13 residues. Germline assignment: CDR1 MNHNY and CDR2 SVGAGI (reference sequence). V lost 6 bases, J lost 10 bases, and 7 bases stayed unmatched.

The CDR3 loop is CASSLGLAREQYF. The CDR3 nucleotides are TGTGCCAGCAGTCTAGGACTAGCTCGGGAGCAGTACTTC. The V and J genes are TRBV27 and TRBJ2-7, with 8 bases aligning to TRBD2. This CDR3 has 13 amino acids. Trimming at V came to 5 bases and at J to 7 bases, leaving 7 bases not matched to a gene. From germline, CDR1 is MNHEY and CDR2 SMNVEV (reference sequence).

This clonotype has just a few counts. The V gene is TRBV6-5, the J gene TRBJ2-1; D unclear. The V end lost 0 bases, the J end lost 6 bases, and 12 bases lay between the germline ends. CDR3 length: 15 residues. Germline assignment: CDR1 MNHEY and CDR2 SVGAGI. The CDR3 sequence is CASSYSFVQPNEQFF. The CDR3 DNA is TGTGCCAGCAGTTACTCGTTTGTCCAGCCCAATGAGCAGTTCTTC.

The chain has TRBV4-3 and TRBJ2-7; D is perhaps TRBD1 (6 bases). This CDR3 contains 14 residues. Germline V CDR1 and CDR2: LGHNA, YSLEER. The V and J ends lost 0 bases and 5 bases respectively, with 11 bases between them. Here the CDR3 reads CASSQDLTGHEQYF. CDR3 bases: TGCGCCAGCAGCCAAGATCTTACAGGGCACGAGCAGTACTTC.

The chain links TRBV29-1 to TRBJ2-7; 13 nucleotides agree with TRBD2. In germline, CDR1 is SQVTM, CDR2 ANQGSEA. Trimming at V came to 3 bases and at J to 2 bases, leaving 4 bases not matched to a gene. This CDR3 has 15 amino acids. CDR3 residues: CSVEGLAGKPYEQYF. DNA for the CDR3: TGCAGCGTTGAGGGACTAGCGGGAAAACCCTACGAGCAGTACTTC.

This clonotype was recorded at least ten times. This rearrangement joins TRBV5-1 to TRBJ2-1; 7 positions match TRBD1. Germline CDR1 reads SGHRS; CDR2 reads YFSETQ. V lost 3 bases to trimming and J lost 4 bases; unmatched junction nucleotides: 7. The CDR3 has 15 amino acids. In nucleotides, the CDR3 is TGCGCCAGCAGCTCCGCCTCGACAGGGTACAATGAGCAGTTCTTC. Its translation is CASSSASTGYNEQFF. Full variable domain (rest looked up from reference TRBV5-1 and TRBJ2-1): KAGVTQTPRYLIKTRGQQVTLSCSPISGHRSVSWYQQTPGQGLQFLFEYFSETQRNKGNFPGRFSGRQFSNSRSEMNVSTLELGDSALYLCASSSASTGYNEQFFGPGTRLTVL.

The V call is TRBV9, the J call TRBJ2-6; tentative D call: TRBD1 (6 bases). Deletions cut 3 bases from V and 0 bases from J, with 13 bases between. This CDR3 region has 17 residues. From germline, CDR1 is SGDLS and CDR2 YYNGEE. The CDR3 spells CASSAWDTSSGANVLTF. CDR3 DNA: TGTGCCAGCAGCGCATGGGACACTAGCTCTGGGGCCAACGTCCTGACTTTC. Filled out from reference TRBV9 and TRBJ2-6, the complete variable domain reads DSGVTQTPKHLITATGQRVTLRCSPRSGDLSVYWYQQSLDQGLQFLIQYYNGEERAKGNILERFSAQQFPDLHSELNLSSLELGDSALYFCASSAWDTSSGANVLTFGAGSRLTVL.

The gene calls are TRBV20-1 and TRBJ2-1, with TRBD1 identical over 7 bases. The CDR3 is 14 residues long. Germline trimming cut 3 bases from V and 7 bases from J; bases unmatched to any gene: 9. CDR1 is DFQATT, CDR2 SNEGSKA, per germline (reference sequence). Written as DNA, the CDR3 is TGCAGTGCTAGTCGCCTGACAGGGCAAAATGAGCAGTTCTTC. Protein sequence: CSASRLTGQNEQFF.

This clonotype was detected ten times or more. The chain employs TRBV10-3 and TRBJ1-1, with a possible D match to TRBD1 (5 bases). CDR1 and CDR2 from the germline V gene are ENHRY and SYGVKD. Trimming pared 8 bases from V and 5 bases from J, leaving 15 bases between. The CDR3 totals 13 residues. The CDR3 reads CAIGAFSGTEAFF. CDR3 coding DNA: TGTGCCATCGGGGCCTTCTCAGGGACTGAAGCTTTCTTT.

This clonotype was seen at least ten times. The J gene is TRBJ1-1, the V gene TRBV4-3; D possibly corresponds to TRBD1 (6 bases). V gave up 5 bases and J gave up 7 bases, with 20 bases separating them. Germline CDR1 reads LGHNA; CDR2 reads YSLEER. The CDR3 contains 15 residues. CDR3 region: CASSDFLAGAGEAFF. In DNA form, the CDR3 reads TGCGCCAGCAGCGACTTCTTGGCGGGGGCTGGTGAAGCTTTCTTT.

The V gene is TRBV7-2, the J gene TRBJ1-5, with TRBD1 matching over 8 bases. The J segment lost 3 bases and the V segment lost 5 bases, leaving 9 bases of the junction unmatched. There are 16 residues in the CDR3. CDR1 and CDR2 from the germline V gene are SGHTA and FQGNSA. CDR3 residues: CASSVVGQGLNQPQHF. CDR3 in DNA: TGTGCCAGCAGCGTAGTCGGACAGGGCCTCAATCAGCCCCAGCATTTT.

This clonotype was picked up a small number of times. The CDR3 sequence: CSALATTGSYEQYF. CDR3 nucleotides: TGCAGTGCTCTGGCTACGACAGGCTCCTACGAGCAGTACTTC. This chain uses TRBV20-1 with TRBJ2-7; D possibly corresponds to TRBD1 (6 bases). Trimming took off 5 bases at V and 0 bases at J, with 14 bases between the two ends. CDR3 length equals 14 residues. CDR1 and CDR2 (germline): DFQATT, SNEGSKA (reference sequence).

The sample holds a few counts of this clonotype. The V and J genes are TRBV5-1 and TRBJ1-1; no clear D gene. This CDR3 contains 13 residues. Germline CDR1 SGHRS, CDR2 YFSETQ. V was shortened by 2 bases and J by 5 bases, with 10 bases between the two germline ends. The DNA of the CDR3 is TGCGCCAGCAGCTTTAGGACTGGGACTGAAGCTTTCTTT. The encoded protein is CASSFRTGTEAFF.

In this sample, this clonotype turned up many times. The chain is built from TRBV7-9 and TRBJ2-3; D is perhaps TRBD2 (6 bases). Trimming left V 4 bases short and J 0 bases short, with 8 bases between. The CDR3 length is 14 residues. The germline V gene encodes CDR1 SEHNR and CDR2 FQNEAQ (reference sequence). The CDR3 spells CASSWGTSTDTQYF. DNA for the CDR3: TGTGCCAGCAGCTGGGGGACTAGCACAGATACGCAGTATTTT.

The chain is built from TRBV7-2 and TRBJ2-4; TRBD1 is a possible D gene (5 bases). CDR1 is SGHTA, CDR2 FQGNSA, per germline. V was pared by 0 bases and J by 1 base, with 7 bases between. CDR3 length equals 15 residues. CDR3 in amino acids: CASSLAPGAKNIQYF. The CDR3 nucleotides are TGTGCCAGCAGCTTAGCCCCAGGGGCCAAAAACATTCAGTACTTC.